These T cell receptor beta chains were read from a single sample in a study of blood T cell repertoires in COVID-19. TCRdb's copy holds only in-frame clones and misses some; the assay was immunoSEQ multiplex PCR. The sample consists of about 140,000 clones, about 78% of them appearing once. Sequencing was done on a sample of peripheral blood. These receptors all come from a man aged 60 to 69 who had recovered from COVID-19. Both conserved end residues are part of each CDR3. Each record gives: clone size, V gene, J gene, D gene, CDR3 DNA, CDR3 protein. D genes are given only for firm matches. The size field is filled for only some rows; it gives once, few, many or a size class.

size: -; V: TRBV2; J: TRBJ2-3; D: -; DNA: TGTGCCAGCAGTGCCGGGACACATAGCACAGATACGCAGTATTTT; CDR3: CASSAGTHSTDTQYF
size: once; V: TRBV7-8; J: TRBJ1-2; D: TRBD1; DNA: TGTGCCAGCAGCAGGGGACAGCACTATGGCTACACCTTC; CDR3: CASSRGQHYGYTF
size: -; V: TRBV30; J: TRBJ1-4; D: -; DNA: TGTGCCTCCCTAGGGAGAATCGGTGAAAAACTGTTTTTT; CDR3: CASLGRIGEKLFF
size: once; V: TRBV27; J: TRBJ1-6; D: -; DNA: TGTGCCAGCAGTTTATCACCCGACATGGGGGGGCTGAATTCACCCCTCCACTTT; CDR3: CASSLSPDMGGLNSPLHF
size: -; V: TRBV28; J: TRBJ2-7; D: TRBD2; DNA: TGTGCCAGCAGAAGATTAGCGGGGGGATTCTACGAGCAGTACTTC; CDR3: CASRRLAGGFYEQYF
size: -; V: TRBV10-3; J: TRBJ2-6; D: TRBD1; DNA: TGTGCCATCGGGGCAGGGGGCTCAGGTGGGGCCAACGTCCTGACTTTC; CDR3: CAIGAGGSGGANVLTF
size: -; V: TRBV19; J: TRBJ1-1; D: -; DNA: TGTGCCAGTAGTCCGCGACAGAGTTTGAACACTGAAGCTTTCTTT; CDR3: CASSPRQSLNTEAFF
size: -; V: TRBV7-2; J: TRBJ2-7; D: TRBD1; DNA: TGTGCCAGCAGCTCCTCCGGGACAGGATTCTACGAGCAGTACTTC; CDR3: CASSSSGTGFYEQYF
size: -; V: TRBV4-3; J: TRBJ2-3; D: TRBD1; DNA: TGCGCCAGCAGCCAAGACAGGACAGGGTTGACAGATACGCAGTATTTT; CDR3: CASSQDRTGLTDTQYF
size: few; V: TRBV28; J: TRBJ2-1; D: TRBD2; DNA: TGTGCCAGCAGTTTAGGGCGGTCTAGCGGGAGTAGTGAGCAGTTCTTC; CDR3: CASSLGRSSGSSEQFF
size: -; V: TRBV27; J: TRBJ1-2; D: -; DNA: TGTGCCAGCAGTTTAGGGGCGGCAGTTTCTAACTATGGCTACACCTTC; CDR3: CASSLGAAVSNYGYTF
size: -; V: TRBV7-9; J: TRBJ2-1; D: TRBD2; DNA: TGTGCCAGCAGCTTAGCGCGGGGGGGCTACAATGAGCAGTTCTTC; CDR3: CASSLARGGYNEQFF
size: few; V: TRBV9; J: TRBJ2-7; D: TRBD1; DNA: TGTGCCAGCAGCGTAGCGGACAGGGACGAGCAGTACTTC; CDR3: CASSVADRDEQYF
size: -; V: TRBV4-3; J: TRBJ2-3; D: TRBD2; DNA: TGCGCCAGCAGCCCGCAATTAGCGGGGCGCACAGATACGCAGTATTTT; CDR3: CASSPQLAGRTDTQYF
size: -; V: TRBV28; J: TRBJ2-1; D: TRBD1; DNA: TGTGCCAGCAGTCAGACAGGGTCACCAATCAATGAGCAGTTCTTC; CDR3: CASSQTGSPINEQFF
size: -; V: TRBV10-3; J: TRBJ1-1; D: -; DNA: TGTGCCATCGCTGGGGGGGTATCTCCTGAAGCTTTCTTT; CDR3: CAIAGGVSPEAFF
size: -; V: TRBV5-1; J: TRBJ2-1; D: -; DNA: TGCGCCAGCAGCTTGGCTGACAGGGAGCAGTTCTTC; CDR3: CASSLADREQFF